The 20 T cell receptor beta chains below were found in one sample sequenced in a study of cytomegalovirus exposure and HLA in healthy donors. Primers: 60 Vbeta forward and 13 Jbeta reverse. This table comes from immunoSEQ multiplex PCR, and its TCRdb copy is limited to in-frame clones, with some not included. This sample has 110,000 to 150,000 clones; around four fifths occur once, and the top ten carry around 3.2%. Material for sequencing was PBMCs. Receptor source: a male donor in good health and CMV-seronegative.

This CDR3 is CAWSVVRAAQPQHF. The DNA of the CDR3 is TGTGCCTGGAGTGTAGTGCGGGCGGCTCAGCCCCAGCATTTT. V and J are TRBV30 and TRBJ1-5, with D uncertain. Germline CDR1 GTSNPN, CDR2 SVGIG (reference sequence). The CDR3 contains 14 residues. Trimming took 0 bases from V and 6 from J, leaving 12 bases between them.

This chain uses TRBV7-3 with TRBJ2-7; 8 nucleotides agree with TRBD2. Trimming took 0 bases from V and 5 from J; bases not matched to a gene: 6. CDR1 SGHTA and CDR2 FQGTGA come from the germline V gene. This CDR3 contains 15 residues. CDR3 DNA: TGTGCCAGCAGCTTAACCGGGGGGGGCATGGACGAGCAGTACTTC. The encoded protein is CASSLTGGGMDEQYF.

The chain employs TRBV27 and TRBJ2-7, with D tentatively TRBD1 (6 bases). With 4 bases removed from V and 1 base from J, the gap between germline ends came to 14 bases. This CDR3 comprises 15 residues. Germline CDR1 and CDR2: MNHEY and SMNVEV (reference sequence). The CDR3 reads CASSSWPDRSYEQYF. The CDR3 DNA is TGTGCCAGCAGTTCGTGGCCCGACAGGTCCTACGAGCAGTACTTC.

The genes are TRBV7-2 and TRBJ2-7; D gene unclear. Between the trimmed V and J ends, which lost 5 bases and 5 bases, there was a span of 13 bases. CDR1 and CDR2 from the germline V gene are SGHTA and FQGNSA. This CDR3 has 13 amino acids. Here the CDR3 reads CASSPQARDEQYF. CDR3 in DNA: TGTGCCAGCAGCCCCCAAGCGCGAGACGAGCAGTACTTC.

The chain uses TRBV7-9 and TRBJ2-7; 7 nucleotides match TRBD1. Trimming removed 2 bases from V and 4 bases from J; junction bases left unmatched: 5. This CDR3 region has 14 residues. Germline CDR1 reads SEHNR; CDR2 reads FQNEAQ (reference sequence). The CDR3 region has the DNA TGTGCCAGCAGCTTATTACCCAGGGGGTACGAGCAGTACTTC. It specifies CASSLLPRGYEQYF. Using reference TRBV7-9 and TRBJ2-7 for the parts outside the CDR3, the full variable domain is DTGVSQNPRHKITKRGQNVTFRCDPISEHNRLYWYRQTLGQGPEFLTYFQNEAQLEKSRLLSDRFSAERPKGSFSTLEIQRTEQGDSAMYLCASSLLPRGYEQYFGPGTRLTVT.

The chain couples TRBV28 to TRBJ2-4; D may be TRBD2 (5 bases). V lost 2 bases to trimming and J lost 4 bases, with 15 bases between them. Germline V CDR1 and CDR2: MDHEN, SYDVKM. The CDR3 runs to 16 residues. CDR3 in DNA: TGTGCCAGCAGTTTACCCCTGACGAGCGGAAAAAACATTCAGTACTTC. As protein: CASSLPLTSGKNIQYF. Variable domain in full (rest from reference TRBV28 and TRBJ2-4): DVKVTQSSRYLVKRTGEKVFLECVQDMDHENMFWYRQDPGLGLRLIYFSYDVKMKEKGDIPEGYSVSREKKERFSLILESASTNQTSMYLCASSLPLTSGKNIQYFGAGTRLSVL.

The V and J genes are TRBV27 and TRBJ2-3; TRBD2 is a possible D gene (5 bases). The CDR3 length is 14 residues. Per germline, CDR1 MNHEY and CDR2 SMNVEV (reference sequence). Trimming removed 2 bases at V and 5 bases at J, with 11 bases between. This chain's CDR3 is CASSLLGVGDTQYF. The DNA of the CDR3 is TGTGCCAGCAGTTTACTCGGGGTTGGAGATACGCAGTATTTT.

In this sample, this clone turned up once. The CDR3 sequence is CASSIASTNTEAFF. The CDR3 nucleotides read TGTGCCAGTAGTATAGCTAGCACCAACACTGAAGCTTTCTTT. The chain carries TRBV19 and TRBJ1-1; D is uncertain. Germline loops: CDR1 LNHDA, CDR2 SQIVND (reference sequence). V was shortened by 1 base and J by 2 bases, with 8 bases between the two germline ends. This CDR3 spans 14 amino acids.

This chain joins TRBV4-1 and TRBJ2-1; 12 bases agree with TRBD2. The V gene end was trimmed by 4 bases and the J gene end by 7 bases; junction bases not matched to a gene: 8. The CDR3 has 16 residues. Germline lookup yields CDR1 MGHRA and CDR2 YSYEKL. This chain's CDR3 is CASSPQWGTSGNEQFF. In DNA form, the CDR3 reads TGCGCCAGCAGCCCACAATGGGGGACTAGCGGGAATGAGCAGTTCTTC.

J is TRBJ2-2 and V is TRBV7-6, with 8 bases fitting TRBD1. Germline trimming cut 5 bases from V and 2 bases from J; bases unmatched to any gene: 13. Germline CDR1 and CDR2: SGHVS and FNYEAQ. The CDR3 has 18 residues. Here the CDR3 DNA reads TGTGCCAGCAGCCCCCAACCGACCGGGACAGGAAACACCGGGGAGCTGTTTTTT. Protein: CASSPQPTGTGNTGELFF.

V gene TRBV4-2 combines with J gene TRBJ2-7, with 7 bases matching TRBD1. Germline V lookup: CDR1 LGHNA, CDR2 YNFKEQ. This CDR3 comprises 17 residues. J lost 2 bases, V lost 2 bases, and 12 bases had no gene match. The DNA for the CDR3 is TGTGCCAGCAGCCAATCCTCGGGACAGCGAACTACCTACGAGCAGTACTTC. Translated, it gives CASSQSSGQRTTYEQYF.

This chain links TRBV9 with TRBJ1-1; 7 positions agree with TRBD1. The CDR3 is 14 amino acids. Germline V gives CDR1 SGDLS, CDR2 YYNGEE. J was trimmed by 12 bases and V by 0 bases; bases with no gene match: 11. The CDR3 DNA is TGTGCCAGCAGCGTAGTCCCTACCGGGACAGCCTCTTTCTTT. It codes for CASSVVPTGTASFF.

The chain uses TRBV28 and TRBJ2-3; D is unresolved. From germline, CDR1 is MDHEN and CDR2 SYDVKM. Trimming shortened V by 5 bases and J by 1 base, and 10 bases separated the two germline ends. CDR3 length: 14 residues. CDR3 nucleotide sequence: TGTGCCAGCAGTCCCTACAGTGGCACAGATACGCAGTATTTT. Protein sequence: CASSPYSGTDTQYF. Complete variable domain (other parts from reference TRBV28 and TRBJ2-3): DVKVTQSSRYLVKRTGEKVFLECVQDMDHENMFWYRQDPGLGLRLIYFSYDVKMKEKGDIPEGYSVSREKKERFSLILESASTNQTSMYLCASSPYSGTDTQYFGPGTRLTVL.

This chain connects TRBV4-1 to TRBJ1-2, with 8 bases fitting TRBD1. Germline V lookup: CDR1 MGHRA, CDR2 YSYEKL. The CDR3 extends over 17 amino acids. V lost 1 base to trimming and J lost 3 bases; unmatched junction nucleotides: 10. The CDR3, as DNA: TGCGCCAGCAGCCAAGTGGACAGGGTGAGGGGTGACTATGGCTACACCTTC. Translation: CASSQVDRVRGDYGYTF.

Turning to this clone: Distinct nucleotide sequences in the sample also encode this CDR3. The V gene is TRBV4-1, the J gene TRBJ1-5; D is uncertain. Germline CDR1 reads MGHRA; CDR2 reads YSYEKL. V was trimmed by 0 bases and J by 1 base, leaving 4 bases between them. The CDR3 length is 14 residues. The CDR3 spells CASSQDPSNQPQHF. The CDR3, as DNA: TGCGCCAGCAGCCAAGACCCGAGCAATCAGCCCCAGCATTTT.

The genes are TRBV5-1 and TRBJ2-7, with TRBD2 identical over 8 bases. CDR1 is SGHRS and CDR2 is YFSETQ in the germline V gene. The V and J ends lost 2 bases and 0 bases, in that order; junction bases with no gene match: 10. This CDR3 has 17 amino acids. CDR3 bases: TGCGCCAGCAGCTTACTCCAGACTAGCGAGAGCTCCTACGAGCAGTACTTC. It codes for CASSLLQTSESSYEQYF.

CDR3 loop: CASSYSGGDYGYTF. The CDR3 region has the DNA TGTGCCAGCAGTTACTCAGGGGGGGACTATGGCTACACCTTC. The rearrangement uses TRBV6-5 and TRBJ1-2; D may be TRBD1 (6 bases). Germline CDR1 is MNHEY and CDR2 is SVGAGI. CDR3 length: 14 amino acids. Trimming shortened V by 0 bases and J by 3 bases, and 8 bases separated the two germline ends.

This clone was seen only once. This chain links TRBV7-5 with TRBJ2-5; the table names TRBD2, a call not compared with the DNA. TRBV7-5 is annotated as a pseudogene. This CDR3 comprises 15 residues. CDR3 DNA: TGTGCCAGAAGCTTAGGGGAGTACTCAGTTGAGACCCAGTACTTC. Translated: CARSLGEYSVETQYF.

J is TRBJ2-7 and V is TRBV6-5, with 11 bases lining up with TRBD1. This CDR3 has 15 amino acids. Germline V CDR1 and CDR2: MNHEY, SVGAGI. J gave up 2 bases and V 6 bases, and 6 bases lay outside the gene matches. In DNA form, the CDR3 reads TGTGCCAGCAGCCGCCGGGACAGGGGGACCTACGAGCAGTACTTC. Protein: CASSRRDRGTYEQYF.

The chain uses TRBV9 and TRBJ2-3; 7 bases agree with TRBD1. Per the germline V gene, CDR1 is SGDLS and CDR2 is YYNGEE. The CDR3 totals 16 residues. Unmatched junction bases numbered 8, after V lost 3 bases and J lost 1 base. Here the CDR3 reads CASSAVGGTGTDTQYF. CDR3 coding DNA: TGTGCCAGCAGCGCCGTAGGGGGCACGGGCACAGATACGCAGTATTTT.